The present T cell receptor beta chain was sequenced within a study of CD8 T cells in Susac syndrome. An amount of RNA that ranged from roughly 0.45 to 1 ug was reverse transcribed with random hexamers. TCRdb passed the immunoSEQ multiplex PCR reads through MiXCR, listing each CDR3 protein once. The sample has approximately 71,000 distinct CDR3 sequences, roughly 95% seen once. This CDR3 region has 17 residues. Trimming at V came to 3 bases and at J to 6 bases, leaving 12 bases not matched to a gene. Germline V gene lookup returns CDR1 LGHNA and CDR2 YSLEER. This clonotype was picked up one time. Negative magnetic isolation gave CD8+ and CD4+ cells; FACS enriched CD8+ TEMRA.

Sequenced material: CD4+ T cells from PBMCs. The sequence was collected from a human donor with multiple sclerosis. This sequence joins TRBV4-3 and TRBJ1-5; 9 nucleotides match TRBD1. The CDR3, as DNA: TGCGCCAGCAGCCAGGAGACCGGGACAGGGATTGTTCAGCCCCAGCATTTT. Translated, it gives CASSQETGTGIVQPQHF.